This entry concerns a single TCR beta chain. Its antigen is currently unknown. The CDR3 totals 16 residues. V shed 4 bases, J shed 2 bases, and the junction held 6 bases outside the gene matches. CDR1 is SGHNT, CDR2 YYREEE, per germline (reference sequence). The data belong to a study of cytomegalovirus exposure and HLA in healthy donors. Findings and caveats of the study: Sequencing artifact likely explains a cluster of highly shared sequence variants.

PCR was performed using 60 Vbeta and 13 Jbeta primers. Some clones are missing from TCRdb's copy, which holds only in-frame ones; the method was immunoSEQ multiplex PCR. The sample lists 150,000 to 180,000 clones, around 70% occurring once. The source material was PBMCs. This TCR was recovered from a man aged 25-40 years in good health and CMV-seronegative. This sequence joins TRBV5-4 and TRBJ2-3, with 11 bases that match TRBD2. The CDR3 loop is CASSLLGLAVTDTQYF. The CDR3 region has the DNA TGTGCCAGCAGCCTCTTGGGACTAGCGGTCACAGATACGCAGTATTTT.